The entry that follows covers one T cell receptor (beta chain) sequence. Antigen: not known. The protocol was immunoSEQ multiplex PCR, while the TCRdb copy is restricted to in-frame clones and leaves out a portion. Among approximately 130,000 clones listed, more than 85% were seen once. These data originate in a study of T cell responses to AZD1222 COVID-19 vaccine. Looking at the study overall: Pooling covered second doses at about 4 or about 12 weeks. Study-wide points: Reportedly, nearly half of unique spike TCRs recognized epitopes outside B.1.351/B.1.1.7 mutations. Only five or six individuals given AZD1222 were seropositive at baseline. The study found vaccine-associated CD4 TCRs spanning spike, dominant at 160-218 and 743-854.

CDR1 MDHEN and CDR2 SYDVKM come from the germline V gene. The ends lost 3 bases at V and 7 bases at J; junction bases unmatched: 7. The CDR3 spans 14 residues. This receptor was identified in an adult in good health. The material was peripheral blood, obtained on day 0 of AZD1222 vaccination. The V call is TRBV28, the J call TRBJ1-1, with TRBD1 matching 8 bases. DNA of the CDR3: TGTGCCAGCAGTTTGGCAGGACAGGGCGATGAAGCTTTCTTT. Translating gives CASSLAGQGDEAFF.